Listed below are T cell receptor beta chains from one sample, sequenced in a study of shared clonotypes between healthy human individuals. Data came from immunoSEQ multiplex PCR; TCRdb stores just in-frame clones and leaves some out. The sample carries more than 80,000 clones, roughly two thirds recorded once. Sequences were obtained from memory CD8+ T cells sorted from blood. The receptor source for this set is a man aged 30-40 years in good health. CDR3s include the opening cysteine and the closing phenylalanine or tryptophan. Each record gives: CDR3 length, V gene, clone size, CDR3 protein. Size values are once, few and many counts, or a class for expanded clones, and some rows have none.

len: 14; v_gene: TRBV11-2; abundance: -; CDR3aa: CASSLDPRRGEQFF
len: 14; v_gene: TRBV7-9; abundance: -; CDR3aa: CASSWTASNEKLFF
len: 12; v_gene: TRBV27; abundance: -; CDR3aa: CASSLSTGELFF
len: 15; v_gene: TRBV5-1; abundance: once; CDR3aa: CASNRGGSSTDTQYF
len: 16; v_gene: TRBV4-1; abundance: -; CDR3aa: CASSQYSGGSAYEQYF
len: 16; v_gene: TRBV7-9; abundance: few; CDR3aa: CASSSGTGAESKTQYF
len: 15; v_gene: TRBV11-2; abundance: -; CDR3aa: CASSLGGQGFYEQYF
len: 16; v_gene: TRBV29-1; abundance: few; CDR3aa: CSVEGLAGGERDEQYF
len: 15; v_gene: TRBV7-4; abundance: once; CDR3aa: CASSSLQGGRETQYF
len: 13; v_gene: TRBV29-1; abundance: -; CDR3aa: CSSDVLAKNIQYF